The sequence of this T cell receptor beta chain was determined in a study of blood T cell repertoires in COVID-19. Study-level information: There were acute and convalescent COVID-19 samples, and they came from the United States, Italy and Spain. The analysed material was cDNA or gDNA that came from T cells, B-cell-depleted T cells, or PBMCs.

The germline V and J ends were trimmed by 0 bases and 7 bases, with 10 bases remaining between them. Germline assignment: CDR1 LNHNV and CDR2 YYDKDF (reference sequence). This CDR3 contains 15 residues. In the original workflow: The authors estimated nucleated cell counts from reference gene primer amplification. Data came from immunoSEQ multiplex PCR; TCRdb stores just in-frame clones and leaves some out. That table supplies the V and J calls and clone size; D and trimming were determined from the DNA. The table lists over 90,000 clones, roughly 76% of them singletons, with around 4.7% in the top ten. Recruited during active infection, patients (from Seattle) were subsequently followed longitudinally.

The sequencing input was peripheral blood. The genes are TRBV15 and TRBJ1-6; D remains unclear. The sequence came from a man at least 80 years old with COVID-19, enrolled during active disease. Here the CDR3 reads CATSRDRGYNSPLHF. The CDR3 DNA reads as TGTGCCACCAGCAGAGATCGAGGGTACAATTCACCCCTCCACTTT.